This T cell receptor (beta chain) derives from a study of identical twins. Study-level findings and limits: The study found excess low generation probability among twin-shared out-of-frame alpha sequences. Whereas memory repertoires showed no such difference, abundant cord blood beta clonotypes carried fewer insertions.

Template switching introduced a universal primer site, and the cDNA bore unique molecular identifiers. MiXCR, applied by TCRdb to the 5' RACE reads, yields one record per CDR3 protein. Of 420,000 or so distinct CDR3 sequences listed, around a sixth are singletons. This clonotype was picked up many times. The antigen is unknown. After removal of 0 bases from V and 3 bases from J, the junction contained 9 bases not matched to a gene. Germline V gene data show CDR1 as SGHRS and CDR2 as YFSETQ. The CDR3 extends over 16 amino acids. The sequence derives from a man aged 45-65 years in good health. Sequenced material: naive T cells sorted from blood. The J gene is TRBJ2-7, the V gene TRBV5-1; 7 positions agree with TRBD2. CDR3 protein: CASSLGSGREFYEQYF. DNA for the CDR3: TGCGCCAGCAGCTTGGGCTCCGGGCGGGAGTTCTACGAGCAGTACTTC.